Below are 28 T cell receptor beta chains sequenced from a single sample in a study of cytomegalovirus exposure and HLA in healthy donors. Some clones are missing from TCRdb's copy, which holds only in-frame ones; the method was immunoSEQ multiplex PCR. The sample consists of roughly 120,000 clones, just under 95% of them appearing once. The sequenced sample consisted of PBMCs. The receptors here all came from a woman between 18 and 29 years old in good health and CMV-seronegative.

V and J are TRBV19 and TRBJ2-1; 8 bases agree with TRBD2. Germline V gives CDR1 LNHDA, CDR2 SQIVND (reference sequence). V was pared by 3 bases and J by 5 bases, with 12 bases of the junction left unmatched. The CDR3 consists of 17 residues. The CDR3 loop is CASSIRPGLVGDNEQFF. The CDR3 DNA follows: TGTGCCAGTAGTATCCGACCGGGACTAGTAGGAGACAATGAGCAGTTCTTC. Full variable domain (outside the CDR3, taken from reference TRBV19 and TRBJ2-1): DGGITQSPKYLFRKEGQNVTLSCEQNLNHDAMYWYRQDPGQGLRLIYYSQIVNDFQKGDIAEGYSVSREKKESFPLTVTSAQKNPTAFYLCASSIRPGLVGDNEQFFGPGTRLTVL.

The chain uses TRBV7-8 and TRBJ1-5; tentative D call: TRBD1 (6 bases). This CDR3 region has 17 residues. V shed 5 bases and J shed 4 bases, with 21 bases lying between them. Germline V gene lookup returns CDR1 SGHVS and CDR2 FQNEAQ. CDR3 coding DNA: TGTGCCAGCAGCCTACACAGGGACCGTTTGGCGAATCAGCCCCAGCATTTT. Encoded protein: CASSLHRDRLANQPQHF. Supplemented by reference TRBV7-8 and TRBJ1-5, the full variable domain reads GAGVSQSPRYKVAKRGQDVALRCDPISGHVSLFWYQQALGQGPEFLTYFQNEAQLDKSGLPSDRFFAERPEGSVSTLKIQRTQQEDSAVYLCASSLHRDRLANQPQHFGDGTRLSIL.

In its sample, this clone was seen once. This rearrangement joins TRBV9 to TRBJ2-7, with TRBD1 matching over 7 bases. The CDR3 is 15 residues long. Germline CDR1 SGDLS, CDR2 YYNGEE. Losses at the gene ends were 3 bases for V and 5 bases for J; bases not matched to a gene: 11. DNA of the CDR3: TGTGCCAGCAGCGAAGGGGGCAGGGTGACCAACGAGCAGTACTTC. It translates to CASSEGGRVTNEQYF.

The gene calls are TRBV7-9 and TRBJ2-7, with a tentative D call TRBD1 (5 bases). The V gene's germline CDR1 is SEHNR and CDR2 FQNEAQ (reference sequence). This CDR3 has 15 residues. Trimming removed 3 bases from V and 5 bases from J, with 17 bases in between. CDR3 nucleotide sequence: TGTGCCAGCAGCTTTGAACGTTCCCAGGGTCACGAGCAGTACTTC. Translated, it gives CASSFERSQGHEQYF.

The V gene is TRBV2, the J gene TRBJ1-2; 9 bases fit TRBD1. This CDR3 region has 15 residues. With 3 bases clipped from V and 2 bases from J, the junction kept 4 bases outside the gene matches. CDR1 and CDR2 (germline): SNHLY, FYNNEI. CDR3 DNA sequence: TGTGCCAGCAGTGATACCGGGACAGGGAACTATGGCTACACCTTC. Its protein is CASSDTGTGNYGYTF.

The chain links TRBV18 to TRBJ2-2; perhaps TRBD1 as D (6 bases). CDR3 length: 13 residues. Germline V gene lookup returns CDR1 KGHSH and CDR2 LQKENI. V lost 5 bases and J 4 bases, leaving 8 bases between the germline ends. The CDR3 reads CASSATGTGELFF. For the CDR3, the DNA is TGTGCCAGCTCAGCGACAGGCACCGGGGAGCTGTTTTTT.

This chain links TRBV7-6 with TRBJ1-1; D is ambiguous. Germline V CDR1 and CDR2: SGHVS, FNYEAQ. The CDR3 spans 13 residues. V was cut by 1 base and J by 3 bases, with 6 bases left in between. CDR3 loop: CASSLDSYTEAFF. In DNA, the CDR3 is TGTGCCAGCAGCTTAGACAGTTACACTGAAGCTTTCTTT.

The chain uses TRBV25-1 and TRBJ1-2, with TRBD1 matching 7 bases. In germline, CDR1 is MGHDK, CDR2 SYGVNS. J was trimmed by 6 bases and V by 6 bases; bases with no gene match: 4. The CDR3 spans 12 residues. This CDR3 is CASSPRGHGYTF. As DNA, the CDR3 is TGTGCCAGCAGCCCAAGGGGGCATGGCTACACCTTC.

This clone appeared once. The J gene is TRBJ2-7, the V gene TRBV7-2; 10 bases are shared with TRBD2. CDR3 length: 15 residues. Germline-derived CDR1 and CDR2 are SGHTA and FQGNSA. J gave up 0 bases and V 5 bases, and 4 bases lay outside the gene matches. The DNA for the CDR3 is TGTGCCAGCAGCCTTCTAGCGGGAGTCTCCTACGAGCAGTACTTC. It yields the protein CASSLLAGVSYEQYF.

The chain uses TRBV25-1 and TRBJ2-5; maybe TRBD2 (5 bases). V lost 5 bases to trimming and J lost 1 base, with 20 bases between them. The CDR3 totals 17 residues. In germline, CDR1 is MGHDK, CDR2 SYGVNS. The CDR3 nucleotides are TGTGCCAGCAGTTTTATACCGGCCACCCTAGCCCAAGAGACCCAGTACTTC. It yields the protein CASSFIPATLAQETQYF.

As DNA, the CDR3 is TGCGCCAGCAGCCAGACACAAGTCATGAACACTGAAGCTTTCTTT. Translating gives CASSQTQVMNTEAFF. V usage is TRBV4-1 and J usage is TRBJ1-1; D remains unclear. The CDR3 sequence is 15 residues long. Germline loops: CDR1 MGHRA, CDR2 YSYEKL. V lost 3 bases, J lost 0 bases, and 11 bases lay in between.

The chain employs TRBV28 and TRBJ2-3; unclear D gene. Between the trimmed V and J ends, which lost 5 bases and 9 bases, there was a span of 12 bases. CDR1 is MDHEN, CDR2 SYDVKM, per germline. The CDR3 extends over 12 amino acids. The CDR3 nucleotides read TGTGCCAGCAGTCTAGAGCTTTGGACGCAGTATTTT. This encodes CASSLELWTQYF.

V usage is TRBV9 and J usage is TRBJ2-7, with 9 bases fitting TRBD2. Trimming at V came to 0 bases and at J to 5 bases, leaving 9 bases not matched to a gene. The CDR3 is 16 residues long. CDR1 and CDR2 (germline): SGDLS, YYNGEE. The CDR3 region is CASSVGGGLAGHEQYF. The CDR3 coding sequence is TGTGCCAGCAGCGTAGGGGGAGGGCTAGCGGGGCACGAGCAGTACTTC.

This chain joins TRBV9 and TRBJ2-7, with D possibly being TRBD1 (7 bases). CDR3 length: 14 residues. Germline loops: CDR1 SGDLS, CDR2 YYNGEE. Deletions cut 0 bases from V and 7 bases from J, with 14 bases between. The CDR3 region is CASSVDIQGGEQYF. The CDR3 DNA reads TGTGCCAGCAGCGTAGATATCCAGGGGGGAGAGCAGTACTTC.

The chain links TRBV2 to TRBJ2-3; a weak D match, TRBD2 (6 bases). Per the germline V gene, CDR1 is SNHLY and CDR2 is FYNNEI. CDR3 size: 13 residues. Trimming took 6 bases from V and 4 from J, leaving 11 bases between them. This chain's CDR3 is CASRPGRSDTQYF. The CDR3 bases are TGTGCCAGCAGACCTGGGAGGTCAGATACGCAGTATTTT.

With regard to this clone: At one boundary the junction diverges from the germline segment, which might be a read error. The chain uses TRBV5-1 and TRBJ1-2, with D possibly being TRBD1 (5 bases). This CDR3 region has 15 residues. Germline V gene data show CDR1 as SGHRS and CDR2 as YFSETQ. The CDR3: CVSSLGQGPSYGYTF. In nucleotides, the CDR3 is TGCGTCAGCAGCTTGGGCCAGGGTCCCAGCTATGGCTACACCTTC.

The DNA of the CDR3 is TGTGCCAGCAGTGTTAGGACTTCGGACCCCTATGGCTACACCTTC. This gives the protein CASSVRTSDPYGYTF. The chain combines TRBV2 with TRBJ1-2; unclear D gene. The germline V and J ends were trimmed by 4 bases and 4 bases, with 16 bases remaining between them. Germline values: CDR1 SNHLY, CDR2 FYNNEI. The CDR3 sequence is 15 residues long.

The CDR3 nucleotides read TGTGCCAGCCGACCGGGACAGTCCTATGGCTACACCTTC. Translated, it gives CASRPGQSYGYTF. The chain recombines TRBV28 with TRBJ1-2; 7 positions match TRBD1. V gave up 8 bases and J gave up 4 bases; unmatched junction bases: 7. This CDR3 spans 13 amino acids. Germline-derived CDR1 and CDR2 are MDHEN and SYDVKM.

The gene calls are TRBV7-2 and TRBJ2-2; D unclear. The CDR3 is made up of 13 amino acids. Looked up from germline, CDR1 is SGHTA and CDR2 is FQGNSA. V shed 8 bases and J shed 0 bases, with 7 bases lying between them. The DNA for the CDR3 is TGTGCCAGCGGGCAGCCGAACACCGGGGAGCTGTTTTTT. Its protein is CASGQPNTGELFF. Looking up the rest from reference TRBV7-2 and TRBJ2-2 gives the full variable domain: GAGVSQSPSNKVTEKGKDVELRCDPISGHTALYWYRQSLGQGLEFLIYFQGNSAPDKSGLPSDRFSAERTGGSVSTLTIQRTQQEDSAVYLCASGQPNTGELFFGEGSRLTVL.

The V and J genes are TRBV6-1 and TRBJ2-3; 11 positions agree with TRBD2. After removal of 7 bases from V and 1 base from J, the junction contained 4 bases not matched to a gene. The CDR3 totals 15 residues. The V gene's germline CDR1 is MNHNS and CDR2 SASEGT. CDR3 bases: TGTGCCAGCATACCACTAGCGGGAGGCACAGATACGCAGTATTTT. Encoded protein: CASIPLAGGTDTQYF.

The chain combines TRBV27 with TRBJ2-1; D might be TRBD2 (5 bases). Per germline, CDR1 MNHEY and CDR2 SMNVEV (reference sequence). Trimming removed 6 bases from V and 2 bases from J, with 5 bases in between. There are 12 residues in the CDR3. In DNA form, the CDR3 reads TGTGCCAGCAGCGGGACCTACAATGAGCAGTTCTTC. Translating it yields CASSGTYNEQFF.

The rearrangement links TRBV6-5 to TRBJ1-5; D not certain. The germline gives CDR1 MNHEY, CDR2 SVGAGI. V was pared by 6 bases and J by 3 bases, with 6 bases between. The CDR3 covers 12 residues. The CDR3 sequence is CASRANNQPQHF. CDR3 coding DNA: TGTGCCAGCAGGGCAAACAATCAGCCCCAGCATTTT.

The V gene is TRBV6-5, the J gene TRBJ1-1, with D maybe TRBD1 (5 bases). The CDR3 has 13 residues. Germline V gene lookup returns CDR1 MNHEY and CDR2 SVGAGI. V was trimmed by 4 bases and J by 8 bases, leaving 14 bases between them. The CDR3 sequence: CASSLLVQGEAFF. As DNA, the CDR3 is TGTGCCAGCAGTTTACTCGTCCAGGGCGAAGCTTTCTTT.

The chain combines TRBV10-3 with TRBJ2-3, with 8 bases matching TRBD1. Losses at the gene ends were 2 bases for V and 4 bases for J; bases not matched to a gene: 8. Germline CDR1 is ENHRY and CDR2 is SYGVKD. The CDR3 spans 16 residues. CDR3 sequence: CAISERDRSGSDTQYF. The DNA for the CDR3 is TGTGCCATCAGTGAGCGGGACAGGTCAGGTTCAGATACGCAGTATTTT.

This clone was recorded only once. CDR3 DNA: TGTGCCAGCATCCGGGAGACCCAGTACTTC. It codes for CASIRETQYF. The chain recombines TRBV6-6 with TRBJ2-5; D ambiguous. With 7 bases removed from V and 5 bases from J, the gap between germline ends came to 5 bases. This CDR3 has 10 amino acids. Germline-derived CDR1 and CDR2 are MNHNY and SVGAGI (reference sequence).

The CDR3 DNA sequence: TGTGCCAGCAGTGCGTTCAATGAGCAGTTCTTC. Amino acids: CASSAFNEQFF. This chain joins TRBV27 and TRBJ2-1, with D hard to call. V lost 5 bases, J lost 6 bases, and 5 bases lay in between. This CDR3 contains 11 residues. Germline lookup yields CDR1 MNHEY and CDR2 SMNVEV (reference sequence).

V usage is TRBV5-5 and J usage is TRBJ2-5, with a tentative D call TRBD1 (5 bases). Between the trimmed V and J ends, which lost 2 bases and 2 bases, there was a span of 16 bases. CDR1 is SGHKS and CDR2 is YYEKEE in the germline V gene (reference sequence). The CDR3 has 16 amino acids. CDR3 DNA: TGTGCCAGCAGCTTTCGACAGTACGATAATCAAGAGACCCAGTACTTC. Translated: CASSFRQYDNQETQYF.

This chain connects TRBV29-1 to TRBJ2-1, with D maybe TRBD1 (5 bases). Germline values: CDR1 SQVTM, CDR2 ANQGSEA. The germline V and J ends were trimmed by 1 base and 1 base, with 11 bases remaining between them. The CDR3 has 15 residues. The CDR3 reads CSVEGTPLSYNEQFF. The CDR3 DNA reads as TGCAGCGTTGAAGGGACACCATTATCCTACAATGAGCAGTTCTTC.